Sequencing of this TCR beta chain was carried out in a study of CD8+CD57+ T cells in acquired aplastic anemia. Study-level information: Mean yield of DNA from sorted CD4+ and CD8+ cells was 3 to 3.5 ug.

CDR3 and TCR beta VDJ profiling relied on genomic DNA as the template. A single record per CDR3 protein comes from TCRdb applying MiXCR to the reads. The repertoire holds approximately 150,000 distinct CDR3 sequences, with less than 60% as singletons. An expansion of CD8+CD57+ cells by flow cytometry had been shown in patients chosen for sequencing. The cohort consisted entirely of patients having severe acquired aplastic anemia. Untreated patients provided the blood samples, with no therapy given before sampling. This TCR was sampled from a human donor with aplastic anemia. The sample consisted of sorted CD4+, CD8+, or CD8+CD57+ T cells (not recorded which) from PBMCs.

The CDR3 bases are TGTGCCAGCAGCCAAGAGGGGACAGGGTTGTACGAGCAGTACTTC. This encodes CASSQEGTGLYEQYF. This chain links TRBV7-2 with TRBJ2-7; 9 bases are shared with TRBD1. J lost 4 bases, V lost 5 bases, and 9 bases had no gene match. The CDR3 runs to 15 residues. Germline values: CDR1 SGHTA, CDR2 FQGNSA.